This entry describes one T cell receptor (beta chain). The sample comes from a study of CD8 T cells in Susac syndrome. RNA totalling roughly 0.45 to 1 ug underwent reverse transcription with random hexamers. One entry per CDR3 protein results from TCRdb running MiXCR on the immunoSEQ multiplex PCR reads. The sample contains 150,000 to 200,000 distinct CDR3 sequences, 93% of which appear only once. Sequencing of TCR beta was carried out in blood CD8+ and CD4+ T cells. The germline gives CDR1 MDHEN, CDR2 SYDVKM. The V and J ends lost 3 bases and 5 bases, in that order; junction bases with no gene match: 7. This CDR3 comprises 15 residues.

This rearrangement joins TRBV28 to TRBJ1-2; 9 bases are shared with TRBD1. This TCR was recovered from a human donor with multiple sclerosis. Sample: CD4+ T cells from PBMCs. The CDR3 DNA reads as TGTGCCAGCAGTTTCCCCGGGGGACAGGGTTATGGCTACACCTTC. This gives the protein CASSFPGGQGYGYTF.